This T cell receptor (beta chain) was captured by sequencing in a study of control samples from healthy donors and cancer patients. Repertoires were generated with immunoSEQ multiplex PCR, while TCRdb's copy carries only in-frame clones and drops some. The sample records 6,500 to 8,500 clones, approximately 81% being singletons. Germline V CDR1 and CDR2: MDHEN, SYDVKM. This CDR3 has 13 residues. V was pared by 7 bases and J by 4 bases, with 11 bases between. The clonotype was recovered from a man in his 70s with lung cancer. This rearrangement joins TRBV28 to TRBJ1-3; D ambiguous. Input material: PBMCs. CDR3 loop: CASITVPGNTIYF. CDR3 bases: TGTGCCAGCATTACGGTCCCAGGAAACACCATATATTTT.